This record covers a single T cell receptor beta chain. What it recognizes is unknown. Staff drew 9 to 10 milliliters of peripheral blood from each donor. Isolated PBMCs totaled at least 7 million in each sample. A sample-barcoded 5' primer and a J-beta primer mix were used in a second PCR of roughly 7 to 11 cycles. MiXCR, applied by TCRdb to the 5' RACE reads, yields one record per CDR3 protein. The sample contains 1.5 million to 2 million distinct CDR3 sequences, roughly 50% of which appear only once. This sample stems from a study of blood T cells in healthy people across ages. In germline, CDR1 is SNHLY, CDR2 FYNNEI. V lost 7 bases and J 7 bases, leaving 14 bases between the germline ends. CDR3 length: 13 residues. General observations from the study: Bulk PBMC profiling left naive and antigen-experienced comparisons inconclusive. Donor CMV status, an unknown factor, possibly confounded changes in expanded clonotypes.

Sequencing input: blood. The receptor comes from a woman aged 40 to 50 in good health. The chain recombines TRBV2 with TRBJ1-5, with TRBD1 as a possible D gene (6 bases). The CDR3 region is CASTIYQGQPQHF. CDR3 nucleotide sequence: TGTGCCAGCACTATTTATCAGGGGCAGCCCCAGCATTTT.